Listed below are T cell receptor beta chains from one sample, sequenced in a study. TCRdb itself ran the RT-PCR reads through MiXCR, one entry per CDR3 protein. The profile shows about 680,000 distinct CDR3 sequences, 12% to 15% of them singletons. Sequenced input: memory CD4+ T cells from blood. Receptors originate from a female donor in good health, serving as a healthy control. Each CDR3 is given with its conserved first and last residue. Each record gives: clone size, J gene, V gene, D gene, CDR3 protein, CDR3 DNA. A D gene is named only where the DNA matches it firmly. Clone size is not always given. Where it is, it says once, few, many or a class for expanded clones.

-	TRBJ2-1	TRBV6-6	-	CASRRRYNEQFF	TGTGCCAGCAGAAGACGGTACAATGAGCAGTTCTTC
few	TRBJ1-6	TRBV28	-	CASSRGDSPLHF	TGTGCCAGCAGCCGGGGGGACTCACCCCTCCACTTT
many	TRBJ2-1	TRBV5-6	TRBD2	CASSLRLAGDNEQFF	TGTGCCAGCAGCTTGAGGCTAGCGGGGGACAATGAGCAGTTCTTC
few	TRBJ1-6	TRBV7-2	-	CASSLGVGRAPNSPLHF	TGTGCCAGCAGCTTAGGTGTTGGCAGGGCCCCTAATTCACCCCTCCACTTT
many	TRBJ2-5	TRBV6-1	-	CASSEQIETQYF	TGTGCCAGCAGTGAACAGATAGAGACCCAGTACTTC
many	TRBJ1-2	TRBV11-1	TRBD1	CASSLGTDYGYTF	TGTGCCAGCAGTCTCGGGACAGACTATGGCTACACCTTC
few	TRBJ2-1	TRBV28	-	CASSLQKGGKRFF	TGTGCCAGCAGTTTACAGAAGGGCGGGAAGCGGTTCTTC
-	TRBJ1-1	TRBV7-3	TRBD1	CASSLHRDSTEAFF	TGTGCCAGCAGCTTACATAGGGACAGCACTGAAGCTTTCTTT
-	TRBJ1-4	TRBV5-1	-	CASSLYGQQNEKLFF	TGCGCCAGCAGCTTGTACGGACAACAGAATGAAAAACTGTTTTTT
few	TRBJ2-1	TRBV7-2	-	CASSLDVGGLSEQFF	TGTGCCAGCAGCTTAGATGTCGGGGGGCTCAGTGAGCAGTTCTTC
-	TRBJ1-2	TRBV18	-	CASSPLVRADYGYTF	TGTGCCAGCTCACCATTGGTCAGGGCGGACTATGGCTACACCTTC
-	TRBJ2-7	TRBV7-2	-	CASSLGPLPYEQYF	TGTGCCAGCAGCTTAGGACCTTTACCCTACGAGCAGTACTTC
many	TRBJ2-7	TRBV6-2/TRBV6-3	-	CASSYGSESSYEQYF	TGTGCCAGCAGTTACGGTAGCGAGAGCTCCTACGAGCAGTACTTC
many	TRBJ2-7	TRBV5-1	TRBD1	CASSWDSGYEQYF	TGCGCCAGCAGCTGGGACAGCGGCTACGAGCAGTACTTC
few	TRBJ2-1	TRBV27	-	CASSLQGPRYNEQFF	TGTGCCAGCAGTTTGCAGGGACCCCGCTACAATGAGCAGTTCTTC
-	TRBJ1-2	TRBV4-3	-	CASSQEGSTIYGYTF	TGCGCCAGCAGCCAAGAGGGTAGCACAATCTATGGCTACACCTTC
-	TRBJ2-3	TRBV24-1	-	CATSDPSRDTQYF	TGTGCCACCAGTGACCCCTCCAGAGATACGCAGTATTTT
-	TRBJ2-2	TRBV5-1	TRBD2	CASSLLAPENTGELFF	TGCGCCAGCAGCTTACTAGCGCCTGAGAACACCGGGGAGCTGTTTTTT
-	TRBJ1-5	TRBV5-1	TRBD1	CASRQGPYSNQPQHF	TGCGCCAGCCGACAGGGCCCCTATAGCAATCAGCCCCAGCATTTT
few	TRBJ2-7	TRBV7-9	-	CASSPDSGTDTYEQYF	TGTGCCAGCAGCCCAGACTCCGGGACGGACACCTACGAGCAGTACTTC
-	TRBJ2-2	TRBV29-1	-	CSVGEDGNTGELFF	TGCAGCGTTGGAGAGGACGGCAACACCGGGGAGCTGTTTTTT
-	TRBJ2-7	TRBV14	TRBD2	CASSPLVGTSGRYHEQYF	TGTGCCAGCAGCCCTCTGGTCGGGACTAGCGGGAGGTATCACGAGCAGTACTTC
-	TRBJ2-5	TRBV5-5	TRBD1	CASSYLQGAGETQYF	TGTGCCAGCAGTTACCTACAGGGGGCAGGGGAGACCCAGTACTTC
few	TRBJ2-2	TRBV28	-	CASRGPTDRAGELFF	TGTGCCAGCAGGGGACCGACAGATAGGGCCGGGGAGCTGTTTTTT
-	TRBJ2-2	TRBV12-3/TRBV12-4	-	CASSFVRGWDTGELFF	TGTGCCAGCAGTTTTGTGAGGGGGTGGGACACCGGGGAGCTGTTTTTT
-	TRBJ1-2	TRBV10-3	-	CAISESANNYGYTF	TGTGCCATCAGTGAGTCTGCAAATAACTATGGCTACACCTTC
-	TRBJ1-4	TRBV3-1	-	CASSQLGGADEKLFF	TGTGCCAGCAGCCAATTAGGGGGGGCTGATGAAAAACTGTTTTTT
many	TRBJ2-7	TRBV6-2/TRBV6-3	TRBD2	CAMTSGTYEQYF	TGTGCCATGACTAGCGGTACCTACGAGCAGTACTTC
-	TRBJ2-1	TRBV20-1	TRBD2	CSAPTGGASGSYNEQFF	TGCAGTGCTCCAACGGGGGGGGCTAGCGGGAGCTACAATGAGCAGTTCTTC
few	TRBJ1-5	TRBV24-1	-	CATSGRGEVNQPQHF	TGTGCCACCAGTGGCCGAGGGGAGGTCAATCAGCCCCAGCATTTT
many	TRBJ2-3	TRBV28	-	CATVLISSTDTQYF	TGTGCCACGGTCCTTATCTCTAGCACAGATACGCAGTATTTT
-	TRBJ1-2	TRBV12-3/TRBV12-4	TRBD1	CASSQGAIPGYTF	TGTGCCAGCAGTCAGGGGGCGATACCTGGCTACACCTTC
-	TRBJ1-1	TRBV5-1	-	CASSEGQATEAFF	TGCGCCAGCAGCGAGGGGCAGGCCACTGAAGCTTTCTTT
-	TRBJ2-4	TRBV5-1	-	CASSLGANLAKNIQYF	TGCGCCAGCAGCTTGGGGGCAAATCTAGCCAAAAACATTCAGTACTTC
many	TRBJ2-5	TRBV18	-	CASSPGQIETQYF	TGTGCCAGCTCACCCGGACAGATAGAGACCCAGTACTTC
-	TRBJ2-1	TRBV6-2/TRBV6-3	TRBD1	CASRTGSLYNEQFF	TGTGCCAGCAGGACAGGGAGCCTATACAATGAGCAGTTCTTC
-	TRBJ2-7	TRBV20-1	TRBD2	CSAYHQTSGSHYEQYF	TGCAGTGCTTACCACCAGACTAGCGGTTCTCACTACGAGCAGTACTTC
-	TRBJ2-1	TRBV20-1	TRBD2	CSARDRASGSKGEQFF	TGCAGTGCTAGAGATAGGGCTAGCGGGAGTAAGGGTGAGCAGTTCTTC
-	TRBJ2-5	TRBV30	TRBD1	CARTTGGTETQYF	TGTGCCCGTACTACAGGGGGCACAGAGACCCAGTACTTC
few	TRBJ2-7	TRBV7-2	TRBD2	CASSFTFGGSSSYEQYF	TGTGCCAGCAGCTTCACCTTCGGCGGGAGTAGTTCCTACGAGCAGTACTTC
few	TRBJ1-1	TRBV5-1	TRBD1	CASSFVQGSNTEAFF	TGCGCCAGCAGCTTTGTACAGGGGTCGAACACTGAAGCTTTCTTT
few	TRBJ1-2	TRBV10-3	-	CAIRTEGSSYGYTF	TGTGCCATCAGGACGGAGGGCAGTAGTTATGGCTACACCTTC
few	TRBJ2-2	TRBV9	-	CASSTGYRSSTGELFF	TGTGCCAGCAGCACAGGCTACAGATCGAGCACCGGGGAGCTGTTTTTT